This T cell receptor beta chain is drawn from a study of T cells in Graves' hyperthyroidism and ophthalmopathy. The table lists this clonotype with a few counts. When ophthalmopathy did not progress within 18 months, Graves' hyperthyroidism was considered stable. Amplified TCR beta CDR3 regions came from RNA transcripts. The TCR CDR3 first-round RT-PCR relied on the HTBI primer set. TCRdb ran MiXCR on the multiplex PCR reads and lists one entry per CDR3 protein. The sample lists hundreds of thousands of distinct CDR3 sequences; around 15% were seen once. The receptor was derived from a woman under 40 with Graves' hyperthyroidism. The material sequenced was blood.

CDR3 nucleotide sequence: TGTGCCACCCAGGGGACTAGCGGGATCGGGGAGCTGTTTTTT. Its translation: CATQGTSGIGELFF. The rearrangement uses TRBV7-2 and TRBJ2-2; 13 bases match TRBD2. This CDR3 has 14 amino acids. Germline lookup yields CDR1 SGHTA and CDR2 FQGNSA. The V gene end was trimmed by 10 bases and the J gene end by 7 bases; junction bases not matched to a gene: 6.